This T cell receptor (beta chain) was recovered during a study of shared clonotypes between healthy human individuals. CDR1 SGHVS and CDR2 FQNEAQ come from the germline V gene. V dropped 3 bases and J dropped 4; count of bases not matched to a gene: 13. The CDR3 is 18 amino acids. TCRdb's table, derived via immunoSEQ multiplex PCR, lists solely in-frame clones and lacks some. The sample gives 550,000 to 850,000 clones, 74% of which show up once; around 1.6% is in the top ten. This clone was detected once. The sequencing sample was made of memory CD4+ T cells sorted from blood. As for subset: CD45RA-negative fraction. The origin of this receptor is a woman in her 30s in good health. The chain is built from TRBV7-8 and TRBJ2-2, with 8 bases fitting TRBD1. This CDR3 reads CASSFYHTGTGFTGELFF. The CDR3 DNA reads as TGTGCCAGCAGCTTCTATCATACCGGGACAGGCTTCACCGGGGAGCTGTTTTTT. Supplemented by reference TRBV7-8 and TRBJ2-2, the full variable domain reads GAGVSQSPRYKVAKRGQDVALRCDPISGHVSLFWYQQALGQGPEFLTYFQNEAQLDKSGLPSDRFFAERPEGSVSTLKIQRTQQEDSAVYLCASSFYHTGTGFTGELFFGEGSRLTVL.